These 16 T cell receptor beta chains were sequenced from one sample in a study of blood T cell repertoires in COVID-19. Clones were sequenced by immunoSEQ multiplex PCR, and TCRdb holds only the in-frame ones, with some missing. The data show 65,000 to 85,000 clones, with 78% seen just once and about 16% held by the top ten. The sample consisted of peripheral blood. The receptors shown here come from a human donor in a cohort sampled during active COVID-19.

CDR3 region: CASSVDPRVSGNTIYF. The CDR3 DNA sequence: TGTGCCAGCAGCGTAGATCCCCGGGTCTCTGGAAACACCATATATTTT. This sequence joins TRBV9 and TRBJ1-3, with D unclear. V dropped 0 bases and J dropped 0 bases, with 10 bases sitting between them. The CDR3 covers 16 residues. Germline V gene sequence: CDR1 SGDLS, CDR2 YYNGEE.

This clone was counted between two and nine times. J is TRBJ2-7 and V is TRBV5-5, with TRBD2 as a possible D gene (6 bases). V dropped 0 bases and J dropped 0 bases, with 10 bases sitting between them. This CDR3 is built from 15 residues. Germline V CDR1 and CDR2: SGHKS, YYEKEE (reference sequence). This CDR3 reads CASSLVGGSSYEQYF. The CDR3 DNA reads as TGTGCCAGCAGCTTGGTTGGGGGGAGCTCCTACGAGCAGTACTTC.

The chain joins TRBV5-1 to TRBJ1-3; 7 bases agree with TRBD1. V was clipped by 0 bases and J by 4 bases; unmatched bases: 7. This CDR3 spans 16 amino acids. CDR1 and CDR2 from the germline V gene are SGHRS and YFSETQ. The CDR3: CASSLETGFSGNTIYF. The CDR3 DNA is TGCGCCAGCAGCTTGGAGACAGGGTTTTCGGGAAACACCATATATTTT.

This rearrangement joins TRBV19 to TRBJ2-1; TRBD1 might be the D (6 bases). The CDR3 loop spans 14 amino acids. V lost 3 bases and J 2 bases, leaving 8 bases between the germline ends. The germline CDR1 and CDR2 sequences are LNHDA and SQIVND (reference sequence). CDR3 region: CASSIRDTYNEQFF. The CDR3 nucleotides are TGTGCCAGTAGTATCCGGGACACCTACAATGAGCAGTTCTTC.

The J gene is TRBJ1-1, the V gene TRBV4-3; 7 bases agree with TRBD1. Trimming removed 0 bases from V and 8 bases from J; junction bases left unmatched: 6. Germline CDR1 is LGHNA and CDR2 is YSLEER. The CDR3 runs 14 residues. The chain's CDR3 is CASSQEGQSIEAFF. CDR3 bases: TGCGCCAGCAGCCAAGAGGGACAGTCGATCGAAGCTTTCTTT.

The chain joins TRBV6-2 or TRBV6-3 to TRBJ2-3; 8 bases match TRBD2. The CDR3 totals 14 residues. Per the germline V gene, CDR1 is MNHEY and CDR2 is SVGEGT. Losses at the gene ends were 5 bases for V and 8 bases for J; bases not matched to a gene: 9. CDR3 nucleotides: TGTGCCAGCAGTCTCCAGCGGGAGTCGTTTACGCAGTATTTT. Translated, it gives CASSLQRESFTQYF.

The rearrangement uses TRBV3-1 (or the pseudogene TRBV3-2) and TRBJ2-7; no firm D call. V was cut by 4 bases and J by 5 bases, with 9 bases left in between. This CDR3 has 12 amino acids. Germline CDR1 and CDR2: LGHDT and YNNKEL (reference sequence). CDR3 residues: CASSPTEDEQYF. The DNA of the CDR3 is TGTGCCAGCAGCCCGACTGAGGACGAGCAGTACTTC.

The rearrangement uses TRBV6-5 and TRBJ1-1; D perhaps matches TRBD1 (6 bases). The CDR3 runs 13 residues. CDR1 is MNHEY, CDR2 SVGAGI, per germline. The V end lost 4 bases, the J end lost 6 bases, and 12 bases lay between the germline ends. DNA for the CDR3: TGTGCCAGCAGTTTTACAGGGTTCGCTGAAGCTTTCTTT. It translates to CASSFTGFAEAFF.

The V call is TRBV3-1 (or the pseudogene TRBV3-2), the J call TRBJ2-2; 8 bases are shared with TRBD2. V shed 4 bases and J 1 base; nucleotides not matched to a gene: 5. The CDR3 is 16 residues long. Germline V gene sequence: CDR1 LGHDT, CDR2 YNNKEL (reference sequence). CDR3 loop: CASSLGGRQNTGELFF. CDR3 in DNA: TGTGCCAGCAGCCTCGGCGGGAGGCAGAACACCGGGGAGCTGTTTTTT.

The rearrangement joins TRBV11-2 to TRBJ2-2, with D hard to call. V gave up 5 bases and J gave up 6 bases, with 10 bases separating them. This CDR3 has 13 residues. Germline lookup yields CDR1 SGHAT and CDR2 FQNNGV. The CDR3 DNA is TGTGCCAGCAGCCCACAGATGGCCGGGGAGCTGTTTTTT. Amino acid sequence: CASSPQMAGELFF.

J is TRBJ2-6 and V is TRBV5-1, with D unclear. Trimming pared 4 bases from V and 0 bases from J, leaving 11 bases between. There are 16 residues in the CDR3. Germline V CDR1 and CDR2: SGHRS, YFSETQ. In nucleotides, the CDR3 is TGCGCCAGCAGCCCCCCGGAGTACTCTGGGGCCAACGTCCTGACTTTC. Protein: CASSPPEYSGANVLTF.

The chain combines TRBV19 with TRBJ1-1; tentative D call: TRBD1 (5 bases). The ends were cut back, 6 bases at V and 9 bases at J, with 20 bases in the middle. The CDR3 is 14 residues long. Germline lookup yields CDR1 LNHDA and CDR2 SQIVND (reference sequence). This CDR3 reads CASSRRDFGIKAFF. The CDR3 DNA reads TGTGCCAGTAGCCGAAGGGACTTCGGGATAAAAGCTTTCTTT.

V usage is TRBV6-5 and J usage is TRBJ2-7; TRBD1 aligns across 9 bases. The trim removed 9 bases at V and 1 base at J, leaving 4 bases unmatched. Looked up from germline, CDR1 is MNHEY and CDR2 is SVGAGI. The CDR3 totals 13 residues. Here the CDR3 reads CASGTGPSYEQYF. The CDR3 nucleotides read TGTGCCAGTGGGACAGGGCCTTCCTACGAGCAGTACTTC.

The chain's CDR3 is CASSLWSGNTGELFF. The CDR3 DNA sequence: TGTGCCAGCAGTTTATGGTCCGGGAACACCGGGGAGCTGTTTTTT. The chain links TRBV27 to TRBJ2-2; D gene ambiguous. V was pared by 1 base and J by 1 base, with 7 bases between. The CDR3 consists of 15 residues. Germline lookup yields CDR1 MNHEY and CDR2 SMNVEV (reference sequence).

The chain is built from TRBV7-6 and TRBJ2-1, with 7 bases matching TRBD1. In germline, CDR1 is SGHVS, CDR2 FNYEAQ. The CDR3 is 15 amino acids. V shed 3 bases, J shed 3 bases, and the junction held 5 bases outside the gene matches. In nucleotides, the CDR3 is TGTGCCAGCAGCTTCACAGGGGTTGGCTACAATGAGCAGTTCTTC. It yields the protein CASSFTGVGYNEQFF.

The chain carries TRBV29-1 and TRBJ1-1; 7 nucleotides line up with TRBD1. CDR1 SQVTM and CDR2 ANQGSEA come from the germline V gene. V gave up 5 bases and J gave up 7 bases; unmatched junction bases: 7. This CDR3 has 12 residues. CDR3 in DNA: TGCAGCGTTAGGGACAGCTCGTATGAAGCTTTCTTT. It yields the protein CSVRDSSYEAFF.